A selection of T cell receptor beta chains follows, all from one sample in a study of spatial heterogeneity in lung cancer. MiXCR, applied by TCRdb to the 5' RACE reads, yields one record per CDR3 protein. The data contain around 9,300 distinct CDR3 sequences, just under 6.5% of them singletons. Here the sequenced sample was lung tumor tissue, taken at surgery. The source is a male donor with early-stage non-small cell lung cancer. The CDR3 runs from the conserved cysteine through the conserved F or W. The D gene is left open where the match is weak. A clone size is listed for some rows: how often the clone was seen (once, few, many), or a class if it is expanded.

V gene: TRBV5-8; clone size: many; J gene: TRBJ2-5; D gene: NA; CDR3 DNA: TGTGCCAGCAGTTTGGATGGGGGATCTCAAGAGACCCAGTACTTC; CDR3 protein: CASSLDGGSQETQYF
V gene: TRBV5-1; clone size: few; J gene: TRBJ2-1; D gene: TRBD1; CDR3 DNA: TGCGCCAGCAGCCTAGGACAGGGGTCTAACAATGAGCAGTTCTTC; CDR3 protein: CASSLGQGSNNEQFF
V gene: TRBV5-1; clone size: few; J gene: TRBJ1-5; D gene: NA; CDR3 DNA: TGCGCCAGCAGCTTGGGACAGTATAGCAATCAGCCCCAGCATTTT; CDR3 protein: CASSLGQYSNQPQHF
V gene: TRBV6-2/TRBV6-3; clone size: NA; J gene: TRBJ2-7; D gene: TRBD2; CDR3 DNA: TGTGCCAGCAGACTTAGCGGGATCTCCTACGAGCAGTACTTC; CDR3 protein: CASRLSGISYEQYF
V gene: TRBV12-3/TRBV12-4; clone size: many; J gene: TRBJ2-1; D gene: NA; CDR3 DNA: TGTGCCAGCAGAGGACCCGTTGGCAATGAGCAGTTCTTC; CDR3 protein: CASRGPVGNEQFF
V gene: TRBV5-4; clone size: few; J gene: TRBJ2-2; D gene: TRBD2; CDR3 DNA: TGTGCCAGCAGCACACTAGCGGGGGTTTCCGGGGAGCTGTTTTTT; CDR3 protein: CASSTLAGVSGELFF
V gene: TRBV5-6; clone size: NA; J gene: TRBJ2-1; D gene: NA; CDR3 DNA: TGTGCCAGCAGCTCCCTTCGGTTTCTGGTGGAGCAGTTCTTC; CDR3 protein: CASSSLRFLVEQFF
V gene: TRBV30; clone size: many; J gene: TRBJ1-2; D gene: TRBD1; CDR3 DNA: TGTGCCGCTCGGCCGGGACAGGGGATTGGCTACACCTTC; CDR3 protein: CAARPGQGIGYTF
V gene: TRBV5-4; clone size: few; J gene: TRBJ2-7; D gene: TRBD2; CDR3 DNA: TGTGCCAGCAGCTTGTGGGCGGGGGGCCCCTACGAGCAGTACTTC; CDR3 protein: CASSLWAGGPYEQYF
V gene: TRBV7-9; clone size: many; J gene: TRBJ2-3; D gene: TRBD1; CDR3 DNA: TGTGCCAGCAGCGAGACGGGACAGGGGGCCAACACGCAGTATTTT; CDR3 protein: CASSETGQGANTQYF
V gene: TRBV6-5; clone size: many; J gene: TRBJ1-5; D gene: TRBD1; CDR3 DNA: TGTGCCAGCAGTTACGGACAGGCTGGCTTGCCCCAGCATTTT; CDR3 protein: CASSYGQAGLPQHF
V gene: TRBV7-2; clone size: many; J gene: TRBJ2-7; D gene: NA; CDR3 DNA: TGTGCCAGCAGCTTAGTGGGGGGGGGGCCGTCTTACGAGCAGTACTTC; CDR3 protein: CASSLVGGGPSYEQYF
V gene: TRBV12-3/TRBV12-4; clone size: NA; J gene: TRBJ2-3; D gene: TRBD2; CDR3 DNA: TGTGCCAGCAGTTTTGGCGGGGGGGCGATGACAGATACGCAGTATTTT; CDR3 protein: CASSFGGGAMTDTQYF
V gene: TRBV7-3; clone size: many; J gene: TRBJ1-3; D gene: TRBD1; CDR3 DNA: TGTGCCAGCAGCTTAGGCCCGACAGGGTCCACTGGAAACACCATATATTTT; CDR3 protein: CASSLGPTGSTGNTIYF
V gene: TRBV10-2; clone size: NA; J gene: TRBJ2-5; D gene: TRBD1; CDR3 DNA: TGCGCCAGCAGCCGGGACAGCCAAGAGACCCAGTACTTC; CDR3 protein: CASSRDSQETQYF
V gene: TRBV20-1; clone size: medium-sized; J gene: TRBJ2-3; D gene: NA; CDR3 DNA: TGCAGTGCTGTGGCCGGGTGGGATACGCAGTATTTT; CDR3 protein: CSAVAGWDTQYF
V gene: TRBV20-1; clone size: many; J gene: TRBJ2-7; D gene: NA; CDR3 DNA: TGCAGTGCAATGGGACTCCTGAGCTCCTACGAGCAGTACTTC; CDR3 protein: CSAMGLLSSYEQYF
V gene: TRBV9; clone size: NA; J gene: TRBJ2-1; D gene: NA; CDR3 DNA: TGTGCCAGCAGCCCCCGAGGAAAGCATGAGCAGTTCTTC; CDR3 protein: CASSPRGKHEQFF
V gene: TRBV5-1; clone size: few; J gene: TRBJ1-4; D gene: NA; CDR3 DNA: TGCGCCAGCAGCTTGCAGGGTGGGACTAATGAAAAACTGTTTTTT; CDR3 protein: CASSLQGGTNEKLFF
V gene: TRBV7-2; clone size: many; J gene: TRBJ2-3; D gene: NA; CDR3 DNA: TGTGCCAGCAGCTCCGGGGCAGATACGCAGTATTTT; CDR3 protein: CASSSGADTQYF
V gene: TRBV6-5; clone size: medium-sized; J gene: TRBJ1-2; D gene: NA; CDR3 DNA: TGTGCCAGCAGTTACTCCCGGGGCCAGGGGATAACCACCTTC; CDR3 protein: CASSYSRGQGITTF
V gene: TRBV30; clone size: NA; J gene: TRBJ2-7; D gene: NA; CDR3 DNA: TGTGCCTGGAGTGGTGGGGGTTCGGACTACGAGCAGTACTTC; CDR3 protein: CAWSGGGSDYEQYF
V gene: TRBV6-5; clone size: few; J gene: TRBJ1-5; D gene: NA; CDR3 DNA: TGTGCCAGCGGATGGGGGGGCAATCAGCCCCAGCATTTT; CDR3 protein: CASGWGGNQPQHF
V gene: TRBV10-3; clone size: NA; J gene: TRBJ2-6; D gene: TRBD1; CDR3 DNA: TGTGCCATCAGCTCGACAGGGGGCAACTCTGGGGCCAACGTCCTGACTTTC; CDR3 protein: CAISSTGGNSGANVLTF
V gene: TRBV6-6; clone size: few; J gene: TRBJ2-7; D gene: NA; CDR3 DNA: TGTGCCAGCCACGACAGGGGAGGGTCCTACGAGCAGTACTTC; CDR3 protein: CASHDRGGSYEQYF